This TCR beta chain is drawn from a study of T cells in localized non-small cell lung cancer. General study results and limits: Turning up in adjacent lung were a median roughly 62 of the top 100 tumor clones.

Points on this clone: Its antigen is currently unknown.

Germline assignment: CDR1 SGDLS and CDR2 YYNGEE. The length of the CDR3 is 16 residues. Germline trimming cut 3 bases from V and 2 bases from J; bases unmatched to any gene: 7. The method was immunoSEQ multiplex PCR; TCRdb's version includes in-frame clones alone and lacks a portion of them. This sample has about 130,000 clones, with 70% to 90% found just once. The J gene is TRBJ2-3, the V gene TRBV9, with TRBD1 matching over 9 bases. The input for sequencing was peripheral blood, taken before any cancer treatment. This sequence was found in a female donor of 60 years or more with stage I lung adenocarcinoma. The CDR3 loop is CASSAETGGFTDTQYF. For the CDR3, the DNA is TGTGCCAGCAGCGCCGAGACAGGGGGATTCACAGATACGCAGTATTTT.